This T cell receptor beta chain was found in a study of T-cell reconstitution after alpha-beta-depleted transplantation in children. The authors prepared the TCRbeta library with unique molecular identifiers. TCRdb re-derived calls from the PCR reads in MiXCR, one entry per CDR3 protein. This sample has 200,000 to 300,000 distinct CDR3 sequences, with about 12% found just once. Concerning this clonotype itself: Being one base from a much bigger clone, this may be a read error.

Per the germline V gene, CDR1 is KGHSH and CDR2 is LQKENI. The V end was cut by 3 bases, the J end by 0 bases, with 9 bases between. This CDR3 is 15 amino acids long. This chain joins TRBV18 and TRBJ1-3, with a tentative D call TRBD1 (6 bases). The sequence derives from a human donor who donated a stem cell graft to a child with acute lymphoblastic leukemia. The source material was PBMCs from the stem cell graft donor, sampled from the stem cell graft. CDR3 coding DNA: TGTGCCAGCTCACCCGACAGGCCCTCTGGAAACACCATATATTTT. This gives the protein CASSPDRPSGNTIYF. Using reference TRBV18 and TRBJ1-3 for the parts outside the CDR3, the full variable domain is NAGVMQNPRHLVRRRGQEARLRCSPMKGHSHVYWYRQLPEEGLKFMVYLQKENIIDESGMPKERFSAEFPKEGPSILRIQQVVRGDSAAYFCASSPDRPSGNTIYFGEGSWLTVV.